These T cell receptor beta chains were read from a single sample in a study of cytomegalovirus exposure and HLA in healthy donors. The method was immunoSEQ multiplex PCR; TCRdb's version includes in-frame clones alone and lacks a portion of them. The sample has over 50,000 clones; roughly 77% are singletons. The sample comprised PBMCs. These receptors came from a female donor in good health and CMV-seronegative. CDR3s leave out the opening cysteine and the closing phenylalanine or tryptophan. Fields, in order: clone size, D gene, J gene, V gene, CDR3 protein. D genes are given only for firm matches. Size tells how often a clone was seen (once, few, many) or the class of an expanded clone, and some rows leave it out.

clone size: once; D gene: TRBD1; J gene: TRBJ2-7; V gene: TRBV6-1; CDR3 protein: ASIRQGYEQY
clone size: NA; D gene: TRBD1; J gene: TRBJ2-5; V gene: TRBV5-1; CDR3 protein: ASSLGQEQY
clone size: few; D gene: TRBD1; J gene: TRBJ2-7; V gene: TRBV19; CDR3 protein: ASSGDSYEQY
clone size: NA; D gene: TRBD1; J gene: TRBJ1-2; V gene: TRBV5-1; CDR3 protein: ASSRTGPGGYT
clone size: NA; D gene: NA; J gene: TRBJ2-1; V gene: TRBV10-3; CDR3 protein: AISEQNNEQF
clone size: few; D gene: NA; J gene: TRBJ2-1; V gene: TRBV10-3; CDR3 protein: AISDATGGSYNEQF
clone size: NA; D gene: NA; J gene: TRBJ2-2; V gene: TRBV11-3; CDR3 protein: ASSRGGANTGELF
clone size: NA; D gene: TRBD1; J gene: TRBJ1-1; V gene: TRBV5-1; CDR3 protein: ASSLGQGETEAF
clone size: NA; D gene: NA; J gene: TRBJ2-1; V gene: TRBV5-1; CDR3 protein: ASSFVQGKLNNEQF
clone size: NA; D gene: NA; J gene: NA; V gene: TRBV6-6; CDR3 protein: ASIPTGSYEQY
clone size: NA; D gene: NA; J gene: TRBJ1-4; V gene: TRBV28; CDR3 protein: ASSRPPGEKLF
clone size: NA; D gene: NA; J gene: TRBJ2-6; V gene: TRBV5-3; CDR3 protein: ARSLTAERSGANVLT
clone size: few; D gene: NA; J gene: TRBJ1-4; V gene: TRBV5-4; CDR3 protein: ASSRNGAGRGEKLF
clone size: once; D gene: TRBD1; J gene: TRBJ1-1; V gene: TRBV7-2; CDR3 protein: ASTITGVGTEAF
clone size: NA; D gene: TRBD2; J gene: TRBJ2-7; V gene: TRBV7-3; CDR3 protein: ASSPLAGVYEQY
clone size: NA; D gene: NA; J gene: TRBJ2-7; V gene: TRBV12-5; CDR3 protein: ASGLGLTASFYEQY
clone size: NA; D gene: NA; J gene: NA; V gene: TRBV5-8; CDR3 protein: ASSIGVNSGNTIY
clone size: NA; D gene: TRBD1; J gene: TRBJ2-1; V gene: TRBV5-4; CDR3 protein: ASSLGGTDNEQF